The TCR beta chain described here comes from a study of blood T cell repertoires in COVID-19. TCRdb keeps only in-frame clones here, not all; method: immunoSEQ multiplex PCR. The sample contains over 120,000 clones, just under 85% of which appear only once. CDR1 and CDR2 from the germline V gene are SGHRS and YFSETQ. V shed 4 bases and J 0 bases; nucleotides not matched to a gene: 4. This CDR3 comprises 15 residues. The sample taken for sequencing was peripheral blood. The chain employs TRBV5-1 and TRBJ2-1, with 7 nucleotides matching TRBD1. The receptor comes from an elderly woman with acute or convalescent COVID-19. In nucleotides, the CDR3 is TGCGCCAGCAGCGGGGGACAGAGCTCCTACAATGAGCAGTTCTTC. Protein product: CASSGGQSSYNEQFF.